This record covers a single T cell receptor beta chain. Participant age was roughly 18 to 95 years, and participants resided in roughly 25 US areas. The ends were cut back, 4 bases at V and 5 bases at J, with 21 bases in the middle. Looked up from germline, CDR1 is MNHEY and CDR2 is SVGAGI. The CDR3 is 16 residues long. This sample was included in a study of blood T cell repertoires in COVID-19. Produced via immunoSEQ multiplex PCR; TCRdb's table is partial and in-frame only. The sample carries around 320,000 clones, around nine tenths recorded once. Material: PBMCs or T cells enriched from blood (not recorded which). This receptor was obtained from a woman aged 50 to 65 who had been exposed to COVID-19. The rearrangement joins TRBV6-5 to TRBJ2-7; TRBD2 might be the D (5 bases). CDR3 sequence: CASSLTSLVGRNEQYF. The CDR3, as DNA: TGTGCCAGCAGTTTAACTTCACTAGTAGGAAGGAACGAGCAGTACTTC.